What follows describes a single T cell receptor (beta chain). This specimen belongs to a study of blood T cell repertoires in COVID-19. On the study more broadly: The samples span acute and convalescent COVID-19 from the United States, Italy and Spain. Sources were T cells, B-cell-depleted T cells, or PBMCs; the material itself was cDNA or gDNA.

Methods used by the authors: Nucleated cell counts were estimated from reference gene primer amplification. Only in-frame clones appear in the TCRdb table, and some are missing; sequencing was by immunoSEQ multiplex PCR. That table supplies the V and J calls and clone size; D and trimming were determined from the DNA. There are 110,000 or so clones in the sample; 70% to 90% occur only once, and approximately 7.2% lies in the top ten. Germline V gives CDR1 MNHEY, CDR2 SVGEGT. This CDR3 has 14 amino acids. Trimming took off 5 bases at V and 6 bases at J, with 13 bases between the two ends. The sequencing input was peripheral blood. The origin of this receptor is a man between 65 and 80 years old who had recovered from COVID-19. The chain couples TRBV6-2 or TRBV6-3 to TRBJ2-2; TRBD1 might be the D (6 bases). The CDR3 region is CASSRRGGSGELFF. CDR3 DNA: TGTGCCAGCAGTCGGCGAGGGGGTTCCGGGGAGCTGTTTTTT.